This is a list of T cell receptor beta chains from one sample in a study of response to subunit inactivated influenza vaccine. TCRdb re-analysed the RT-PCR reads in MiXCR, keeping a single row per CDR3 protein. In the table there are 550,000 to 650,000 distinct CDR3 sequences, 10% to 15% of which are singletons. Sequences were derived from PBMCs from blood, sampled on the day of vaccination. The receptors originated from a man aged 50 to 59 who received an inactivated influenza vaccine. Both conserved end residues are part of each CDR3. A D gene is named only where the DNA matches it firmly. A row's size may be missing; if present it is once, few, many or a size class.

abundance	v_gene	j_gene	d_gene	CDR3nt	CDR3aa
many	TRBV5-1	TRBJ2-7	.	TGCGCCAGCAGCTTGCGGGGGGCGCAAAACGAGCAGTACTTC	CASSLRGAQNEQYF
.	TRBV4-2	TRBJ2-7	TRBD2	TGTGCCAGCAGCCAAGTCTACGAGCGGGAGGGCTACTACGAGCAGTACTTC	CASSQVYEREGYYEQYF
few	TRBV27	TRBJ1-6	TRBD1	TGTGCCAGCAGATCAAACCGGGACAGGGGGCTTGTTTCACCCCTCCACTTT	CASRSNRDRGLVSPLHF
.	TRBV12-3/TRBV12-4	TRBJ2-1	TRBD2	TGTGCCAGCAGTTTGGGGGGGACGGACAATGAGCAGTTCTTC	CASSLGGTDNEQFF
.	TRBV27	TRBJ2-7	.	TGTGCCAGCAGTTTGAACTGGTCCTACGAGCAGTACTTC	CASSLNWSYEQYF
many	TRBV5-1	TRBJ2-2	TRBD1	TGCGCCAGCAGCACCGACAGGGGCGACACCGGGGAGCTGTTTTTT	CASSTDRGDTGELFF
few	TRBV20-1	TRBJ2-3	.	TGCAGTGCTGCCCCCCTTTTGCGGGCAGATACGCAGTATTTT	CSAAPLLRADTQYF
.	TRBV28	TRBJ2-3	.	TGTGCCAGCAGTTTTACCCGTGAGGGCACAGATACGCAGTATTTT	CASSFTREGTDTQYF
.	TRBV12-3/TRBV12-4	TRBJ2-3	.	TGTGCCAGCAGAAAACAGGTGTACACAGATACGCAGTATTTT	CASRKQVYTDTQYF
many	TRBV18	TRBJ2-7	.	TGTGCCAGCTCATCGACAGTTTACGAGCAGTACTTC	CASSSTVYEQYF
many	TRBV27	TRBJ2-1	.	TGTGCCAGCAGTGGGGGCAGCTCCTACAATGAGCAGTTCTTC	CASSGGSSYNEQFF
many	TRBV12-3/TRBV12-4	TRBJ2-5	.	TGTGCCAGCAGACAAACTAGAAAAGAGACCCAGTACTTC	CASRQTRKETQYF
few	TRBV7-9	TRBJ1-2	.	TGTGCCAGCAGCTTAGTCGGGGGAGCAGTCTATGGCTACACCTTC	CASSLVGGAVYGYTF
few	TRBV6-5	TRBJ2-3	.	TGTGCCAGCAGTTACCTTCCTAGCACAGATACGCAGTATTTT	CASSYLPSTDTQYF
.	TRBV2	TRBJ2-5	TRBD1	TGTGCCAGCACCCGAGGGGGCGAGACCCAGTACTTC	CASTRGGETQYF
many	TRBV12-3/TRBV12-4	TRBJ2-1	TRBD1	TGTGCCAGCAGTGAAGGGACAGTCTCCTACAATGAGCAGTTCTTC	CASSEGTVSYNEQFF
.	TRBV11-2	TRBJ2-7	.	TGTGCCAGCAGCCCCTCGCAGGGCCTCCTTTACGAGCAGTACTTC	CASSPSQGLLYEQYF
.	TRBV20-1	TRBJ1-1	.	TGCAGTGCTAGAGGAGGAGGAAACACTGAAGCTTTCTTT	CSARGGGNTEAFF
many	TRBV6-1	TRBJ2-6	.	TGTGCCAGTCGGGAGAATGGGGCCAACGTCCTGACTTTC	CASRENGANVLTF
few	TRBV5-1	TRBJ2-7	.	TGCGCCAGCAGCTTGGTTACAGGGTACGAGCAGTACTTC	CASSLVTGYEQYF
.	TRBV9	TRBJ2-1	TRBD2	TGTGCCAGCAGCCCCTGGGGACTAGCGGGAGCATTCTACAATGAGCAGTTCTTC	CASSPWGLAGAFYNEQFF
many	TRBV12-3/TRBV12-4	TRBJ2-2	.	TGTGCCAGCAGTTTAATACTCCGGGACGCCGGGGAGCTGTTTTTT	CASSLILRDAGELFF
many	TRBV29-1	TRBJ2-1	TRBD2	TGCAGCGTTGGTCCGGGAGGGCCCTACAATGAGCAGTTCTTC	CSVGPGGPYNEQFF
.	TRBV6-5	TRBJ1-6	.	TGTGCCAGCAGTTGGGATCGGGCGGGTTCACCCCTCCACTTT	CASSWDRAGSPLHF
.	TRBV12-3/TRBV12-4	TRBJ1-4	.	TGTGCCAGCAGTATCGGTGGGGTAATAACTACTAATGAAAAACTGTTTTTT	CASSIGGVITTNEKLFF
few	TRBV5-6	TRBJ2-3	.	TGTGCCAGCAGCTTGGTCATGCAGAGCACAGATACGCAGTATTTT	CASSLVMQSTDTQYF
few	TRBV27	TRBJ2-7	TRBD2	TGTGCCAGCAGTTTAGCGGGAGGGCCTTTGTACTTC	CASSLAGGPLYF
few	TRBV5-1	TRBJ2-1	.	TGCGCCAGCAGCTTGAGACCGGCTGACAGGGAGCAGTTCTTC	CASSLRPADREQFF
.	TRBV12-3/TRBV12-4	TRBJ1-2	.	TGTGCCAGCAGTTTAAGAGAGGGGGAAGGCTACACCTTC	CASSLREGEGYTF
few	TRBV12-3/TRBV12-4	TRBJ2-6	TRBD2	TGTGCCAGCACACCCCTCTCGGGGGGGCTTCCTCTCTCTGGGGCCAACGTCCTGACTTTC	CASTPLSGGLPLSGANVLTF
.	TRBV5-1	TRBJ2-1	TRBD1	TGCGCCAGCAGCTTGGCCCCTTACAGGGGACGCGAGCAGTTCTTC	CASSLAPYRGREQFF
many	TRBV28	TRBJ2-1	.	TGTGCCAGCAGGGCGATTGTAGGGGAGAAGGCCTACAATGAGCAGTTCTTC	CASRAIVGEKAYNEQFF
few	TRBV4-1	TRBJ1-2	.	TGCGCCAGCAGCCAAGATGGGAACAGGGAGGATGGCTACACCTTC	CASSQDGNREDGYTF
.	TRBV4-1	TRBJ2-3	.	TGCGCCAGCAGCCAAGTGCCGCCAGGGTTGGGTACGCAGTATTTT	CASSQVPPGLGTQYF
.	TRBV29-1	TRBJ2-1	TRBD1	TGCAGCGTTGAATACCAGACGGGACAGGGAAAAGTAGTGCAGTTCTTC	CSVEYQTGQGKVVQFF
many	TRBV29-1	TRBJ2-3	.	TGCAGCGGGGGAGGTCTGGATACGCAGTATTTT	CSGGGLDTQYF
few	TRBV9	TRBJ2-2	TRBD1	TGTGCCAGCAGCGTAAACAGGGGGGTACCCGGGGAGCTGTTTTTT	CASSVNRGVPGELFF
few	TRBV24-1	TRBJ2-5	TRBD2	TGTGCCACCAGTGAGCCTGGACTAGCGGGAGTGGCAGAGACCCAGTACTTC	CATSEPGLAGVAETQYF
.	TRBV4-1	TRBJ2-7	TRBD1	TGCGCCTGCAGCCCCATGACAGGGGGATCCTACGAGCAGTACTTC	CACSPMTGGSYEQYF
many	TRBV20-1	TRBJ2-5	TRBD2	TGCAGTGCTAGAGATCATGCGCTTCTAGCGGGAGTCGGGGAGACCCAGTACTTC	CSARDHALLAGVGETQYF
.	TRBV28	TRBJ2-1	TRBD1	TGTGCCAGCAGTTTAAATTCAGGGACAGGGGCCAATGAGCAGTTCTTC	CASSLNSGTGANEQFF
.	TRBV5-4	TRBJ2-3	TRBD2	TGTGCCAGCAGCTTGGTGGGGACGGGGGGGCGCACAGATACGCAGTATTTT	CASSLVGTGGRTDTQYF
.	TRBV12-3/TRBV12-4	TRBJ1-3	.	TGTGCCAGCAGTTTAGATACAGGCCCTGGAAACACCATATATTTT	CASSLDTGPGNTIYF
few	TRBV5-5	TRBJ2-2	TRBD2	TGTGCCAGCAGCTTGGCCGGGAGCGGGGTCACCGGGGAGCTGTTTTTT	CASSLAGSGVTGELFF
many	TRBV30	TRBJ2-5	.	TGTGCCTGGAGTGATGGACACTTCGACGAAGAGACCCAGTACTTC	CAWSDGHFDEETQYF
.	TRBV20-1	TRBJ2-1	TRBD1	TGCAGTGAGTACGGACAGGGGAAGAATGAGCAGTTCTTC	CSEYGQGKNEQFF
many	TRBV5-1	TRBJ1-4	.	TGCGCCAGCAGCTTCGGGGGTTCTAATGAAAAACTGTTTTTT	CASSFGGSNEKLFF
few	TRBV5-6	TRBJ2-1	.	TGTGCCAGCAGCGGTGGGGGGATCGGCTCCTACAATGAGCAGTTCTTC	CASSGGGIGSYNEQFF
.	TRBV28	TRBJ2-1	.	TGTGCCAGCAGTTTATACGGGCGGGGAGACAATGAGCAGTTCTTC	CASSLYGRGDNEQFF
few	TRBV27	TRBJ2-1	TRBD2	TGTGCCAGCAGTTTATTGGGGGGGGGGAATGAGCAGTTCTTC	CASSLLGGGNEQFF
many	TRBV12-3/TRBV12-4	TRBJ2-7	.	TGTGCCAGCAGTCCCCTTGGACGGGCCTACGAGCAGTACTTC	CASSPLGRAYEQYF
.	TRBV2	TRBJ2-7	TRBD2	TGTGTCATCCTATCGGGGAGGGCCGACGAGCAGTACTTC	CVILSGRADEQYF